The clone carrying this TCR beta chain has only a few counts. The source of the sample is a study of beta chain features in type 1 diabetes. The authors reverse transcribed all of the isolated RNA, so sequencing captured expressed TCRB transcripts. Using immunoSEQ multiplex PCR, the repertoire was profiled, and TCRdb retains in-frame clones only, with some absent. The table lists 300,000 to 400,000 clones, around an eighth of them singletons. The material sequenced was naive CD4+ T cells from blood. The sequence derives from a man younger than 35 in good health.

The CDR3: CASSHPDRVRYEQYF. In DNA, the CDR3 is TGTGCCAGCAGCCACCCGGACAGGGTTCGTTACGAGCAGTACTTC. The chain is built from TRBV14 and TRBJ2-7, with TRBD1 identical over 8 bases. Germline CDR1 SGHDN, CDR2 FVKESK. Unmatched junction bases numbered 8, after V lost 3 bases and J lost 4 bases. CDR3 size: 15 residues. Combining the CDR3 with reference TRBV14 and TRBJ2-7 gives the whole variable domain EAGVTQFPSHSVIEKGQTVTLRCDPISGHDNLYWYRRVMGKEIKFLLHFVKESKQDESGMPNNRFLAERTGGTYSTLKVQPAELEDSGVYFCASSHPDRVRYEQYFGPGTRLTVT.